Following are 24 T cell receptor beta chains from one sample sequenced in a study of beta chain features in type 1 diabetes. These receptors' antigens are unknown. The whole isolated RNA underwent reverse transcription, so sequencing captured expressed TCRB transcripts. Clones were sequenced by immunoSEQ multiplex PCR, and TCRdb holds only the in-frame ones, with some missing. The sample consists of over 55,000 clones, around 53% of them appearing once. Study results and limitations: Moderately but significantly shorter TCRB CDR3s were found in Type 1 diabetes patients in all four CD4+ subsets.

Sequencing input: Tregs from blood. Receptor source: a woman aged 40 to 50 with type 1 diabetes.

The CDR3 protein is CASSMHPTVAKNIQYF. CDR3 nucleotide sequence: TGTGCCAGCAGCATGCACCCTACGGTAGCCAAAAACATTCAGTACTTC. The chain combines TRBV5-5 with TRBJ2-4; D remains ambiguous. V lost 4 bases and J lost 0, with 14 bases in between. Germline V gene data show CDR1 as SGHKS and CDR2 as YYEKEE (reference sequence). The length of the CDR3 is 16 residues.

In regard to this clone: Lacking the conserved final phenylalanine or tryptophan, this CDR3 likely reflects a read error. The rearrangement joins TRBV10-2 to TRBJ1-1, with D unclear. V lost 3 bases, J lost 1 base, and 9 bases lay in between. Germline V gene lookup returns CDR1 WSHSY and CDR2 SAAADI. This CDR3 is built from 14 residues. The CDR3 loop reads CASSEVTENTEAFS. The CDR3, as DNA: TGCGCCAGCAGTGAAGTGACGGAGAACACTGAAGCTTTCTCT.

The chain joins TRBV6-6 to TRBJ1-6; D is uncertain. The CDR3 sequence is 13 residues long. CDR1 is MNHNY, CDR2 SVGAGI, per germline (reference sequence). Trimming removed 10 bases at V and 10 bases at J, with 17 bases between. The chain's CDR3 is CATSRGLGSPLHF. As DNA, the CDR3 is TGTGCCACCTCAAGAGGGCTGGGGTCACCCCTCCACTTT.

This clone was counted between two and nine times. The rearrangement uses TRBV9 and TRBJ1-6; D gene uncertain. The V gene lost 3 bases and the J gene lost 9 bases, with 7 bases spanning the gap. The germline V gene has CDR1 SGDLS and CDR2 YYNGEE. The CDR3 consists of 12 residues. The CDR3 DNA reads as TGTGCCAGCAGCGGTAGAGGTTCACCCCTCCACTTT. This sequence encodes CASSGRGSPLHF.

This sequence joins TRBV27 and TRBJ1-1, with D tentatively TRBD1 (6 bases). The CDR3 covers 14 residues. Germline V lookup: CDR1 MNHEY, CDR2 SMNVEV (reference sequence). The V and J ends lost 6 bases and 1 base respectively, with 12 bases between them. CDR3 bases: TGTGCCAGCAGGACGACAGGTTGGAACACTGAAGCTTTCTTT. It codes for CASRTTGWNTEAFF.

This clone was seen a few times. The V gene is TRBV7-2, the J gene TRBJ1-1; 8 positions match TRBD1. The length of the CDR3 is 13 residues. Germline trimming cut 6 bases from V and 4 bases from J; bases unmatched to any gene: 4. Germline CDR1 is SGHTA and CDR2 is FQGNSA. The CDR3 protein is CASSSDRATEAFF. The DNA of the CDR3 is TGTGCCAGCAGTTCGGACAGGGCCACTGAAGCTTTCTTT.

Only one count was recorded for this clone. The J gene is TRBJ2-2, the V gene TRBV5-1, with 11 positions matching TRBD1. The CDR3 length is 15 residues. V gave up 4 bases and J gave up 5 bases; unmatched junction bases: 4. The germline CDR1 and CDR2 sequences are SGHRS and YFSETQ. The CDR3 DNA sequence: TGCGCCAGCAGCCCAGGGACAGGGGGGACCGGGGAGCTGTTTTTT. Translation gives CASSPGTGGTGELFF.

The chain has TRBV5-6 and TRBJ2-5, with TRBD1 matching 7 bases. This CDR3 is 15 amino acids long. CDR1 and CDR2 from the germline V gene are SGHDT and YYEEEE. V lost 3 bases to trimming and J lost 2 bases; unmatched junction nucleotides: 7. CDR3 amino acids: CASSSTWTGQETQYF. DNA of the CDR3: TGTGCCAGCAGCTCCACTTGGACAGGACAAGAGACCCAGTACTTC.

The chain has TRBV5-1 and TRBJ1-1, with 7 bases that match TRBD1. V lost 4 bases to trimming and J lost 5 bases; unmatched junction nucleotides: 11. Per germline, CDR1 SGHRS and CDR2 YFSETQ. CDR3 length equals 15 residues. CDR3 amino acids: CASSGTPTGKTEAFF. CDR3 DNA: TGCGCCAGCAGCGGAACCCCGACAGGGAAAACTGAAGCTTTCTTT.

A few counts support this clone. This chain connects TRBV11-2 to TRBJ1-2; D not certain. The CDR3 runs 13 residues. With 1 base removed from V and 4 bases from J, the gap between germline ends came to 7 bases. Germline CDR1 and CDR2: SGHAT and FQNNGV. The CDR3 sequence: CASSLGAVYGYTF. CDR3 nucleotide sequence: TGTGCCAGCAGCTTAGGTGCAGTCTATGGCTACACCTTC.

This clone has a handful of counts. CDR3 sequence: CATAPSAGTDTQYF. In DNA, the CDR3 is TGTGCCACCGCCCCAAGCGCCGGCACAGATACGCAGTATTTT. V gene TRBV6-5 combines with J gene TRBJ2-3; D call uncertain. V was pared by 10 bases and J by 1 base, with 15 bases between. The CDR3 contains 14 residues. From germline, CDR1 is MNHEY and CDR2 SVGAGI.

The chain carries TRBV27 and TRBJ1-4; possibly TRBD1 for D (6 bases). The CDR3 has 14 amino acids. Germline CDR1 reads MNHEY; CDR2 reads SMNVEV (reference sequence). V lost 6 bases and J lost 10, with 18 bases in between. Here the CDR3 DNA reads TGTGCCAGCAGCCCCACAGGGACCAGGGGAAAACTGTTTTTT. This gives the protein CASSPTGTRGKLFF.

The chain has TRBV6-6 and TRBJ2-1; TRBD2 matches at 13 bases. V trimming: 6 bases; J trimming: 12 bases; junction bases outside the gene matches: 5. The CDR3 runs to 13 residues. Germline V lookup: CDR1 MNHNY, CDR2 SVGAGI (reference sequence). The CDR3 region has the DNA TGTGCCAGCAGCACTAGCGGGAGGGCGGGGCAGTTCTTC. This translates into CASSTSGRAGQFF.

V gene TRBV19 combines with J gene TRBJ2-2, with D perhaps TRBD2 (5 bases). CDR3 length: 14 amino acids. Germline loops: CDR1 LNHDA, CDR2 SQIVND (reference sequence). With 1 base removed from V and 4 bases from J, the gap between germline ends came to 7 bases. DNA for the CDR3: TGTGCCAGTAGTATAGGTACTAGCACCGGGGAGCTGTTTTTT. Translating it yields CASSIGTSTGELFF.

Sample share makes this clone medium-sized (0.01 to 0.1%). The chain couples TRBV7-9 to TRBJ2-7; 8 positions match TRBD1. Trimming at V came to 1 base and at J to 4 bases, leaving 12 bases not matched to a gene. The length of the CDR3 is 17 residues. CDR1 SEHNR and CDR2 FQNEAQ come from the germline V gene (reference sequence). The CDR3 protein is CASSLGWLQDRVYEQYF. The CDR3 coding sequence is TGTGCCAGCAGCTTAGGATGGTTACAGGACAGGGTGTACGAGCAGTACTTC.

The chain carries TRBV19 and TRBJ1-1; D is uncertain. Trimming took off 6 bases at V and 0 bases at J, with 11 bases between the two ends. Germline V gene data show CDR1 as LNHDA and CDR2 as SQIVND (reference sequence). The CDR3 loop spans 14 amino acids. The CDR3 region is CASSGNSMNTEAFF. CDR3 DNA sequence: TGTGCCAGTAGCGGTAACAGCATGAACACTGAAGCTTTCTTT.

This clone has just a few counts. This chain connects TRBV7-2 to TRBJ1-1; D unresolved. With 5 bases removed from V and 1 base from J, the gap between germline ends came to 11 bases. This CDR3 contains 14 residues. Germline V gene lookup returns CDR1 SGHTA and CDR2 FQGNSA. The CDR3: CASSPGSGNTEAFF. DNA of the CDR3: TGTGCCAGCAGCCCAGGATCCGGGAACACTGAAGCTTTCTTT.

This clone was seen just once. The J gene is TRBJ1-1, the V gene TRBV6-5; 7 positions agree with TRBD1. Trimming at V came to 0 bases and at J to 6 bases, leaving 7 bases not matched to a gene. CDR3 size: 15 residues. Germline V lookup: CDR1 MNHEY, CDR2 SVGAGI. The CDR3 nucleotides are TGTGCCAGCAGTTACTCCTACAGGGGAGACGCTGAAGCTTTCTTT. Its translation: CASSYSYRGDAEAFF.

The V call is TRBV6-6, the J call TRBJ2-3, with TRBD1 identical over 8 bases. This CDR3 contains 16 residues. The V gene end was trimmed by 3 bases and the J gene end by 3 bases; junction bases not matched to a gene: 8. CDR1 MNHNY and CDR2 SVGAGI come from the germline V gene (reference sequence). CDR3 DNA sequence: TGTGCCAGCAGTTATCCGCAGGGGGCGAGGACAGATACGCAGTATTTT. Protein product: CASSYPQGARTDTQYF.

This clone was detected a few times. The chain links TRBV7-2 to TRBJ1-2, with unresolved D. CDR1 and CDR2 from the germline V gene are SGHTA and FQGNSA. The CDR3 consists of 16 residues. Trimming removed 7 bases at V and 4 bases at J, with 22 bases between. The DNA of the CDR3 is TGTGCCAGCACCCCGACCCCGCAGGTTCCCTCCTATGGCTACACCTTC. It specifies CASTPTPQVPSYGYTF.

This clone was detected ten times or more. The V call is TRBV7-9, the J call TRBJ1-1, with D maybe TRBD1 (5 bases). The germline V gene has CDR1 SEHNR and CDR2 FQNEAQ (reference sequence). Trimming shortened V by 0 bases and J by 4 bases, and 6 bases separated the two germline ends. The CDR3 is 13 amino acids. The CDR3 sequence is CASSLAGATEAFF. In DNA form, the CDR3 reads TGTGCCAGCAGCTTAGCTGGGGCCACTGAAGCTTTCTTT. Full variable domain (outside the CDR3, taken from reference TRBV7-9 and TRBJ1-1): DTGVSQNPRHKITKRGQNVTFRCDPISEHNRLYWYRQTLGQGPEFLTYFQNEAQLEKSRLLSDRFSAERPKGSFSTLEIQRTEQGDSAMYLCASSLAGATEAFFGQGTRLTVV.

As concerns this clone: Its ends do not fully match the called genes, so a read error is possible. Here the CDR3 DNA reads TGTACCACCAGCAGATCGGGACAGGGCGCGGCTTTCTTT. Translating it yields CTTSRSGQGAAFF. This chain links TRBV15 with TRBJ1-1; TRBD1 agrees at 9 bases. CDR3 length equals 13 residues. Looked up from germline, CDR1 is LNHNV and CDR2 is YYDKDF (reference sequence). Complete variable domain (other parts from reference TRBV15 and TRBJ1-1): DAMVIQNPRYQVTQFGKPVTLSCSQTLNHNVMYWYQQKSSQAPKLLFHYYDKDFNNEADTPDNFQSRRPNTSFCFLDIRSPGLGDTAMYLCTTSRSGQGAAFFGQGTRLTVV.

The table lists this clone with a count of one. This sequence joins TRBV7-3 and TRBJ2-6, with 12 nucleotides matching TRBD1. CDR3 length: 18 amino acids. The germline V gene encodes CDR1 SGHTA and CDR2 FQGTGA. Unmatched junction bases numbered 8, after V lost 5 bases and J lost 3 bases. CDR3: CASSPAGQGALGANVLTF. The CDR3 DNA sequence: TGTGCCAGCAGCCCCGCGGGACAGGGGGCGCTTGGGGCCAACGTCCTGACTTTC. The full variable domain, rest sourced from reference TRBV7-3 and TRBJ2-6, is GAGVSQTPSNKVTEKGKYVELRCDPISGHTALYWYRQSLGQGPEFLIYFQGTGAADDSGLPNDRFFAVRPEGSVSTLKIQRTERGDSAVYLCASSPAGQGALGANVLTFGAGSRLTVL.

V and J are TRBV4-1 and TRBJ1-2; D unresolved. The CDR3 totals 13 residues. Trimming left V 4 bases short and J 4 bases short, with 10 bases between. Germline V gene lookup returns CDR1 MGHRA and CDR2 YSYEKL. CDR3 nucleotides: TGCGCCAGCAGCCTGGGAGCGGGCTATGGCTACACCTTC. It codes for CASSLGAGYGYTF.